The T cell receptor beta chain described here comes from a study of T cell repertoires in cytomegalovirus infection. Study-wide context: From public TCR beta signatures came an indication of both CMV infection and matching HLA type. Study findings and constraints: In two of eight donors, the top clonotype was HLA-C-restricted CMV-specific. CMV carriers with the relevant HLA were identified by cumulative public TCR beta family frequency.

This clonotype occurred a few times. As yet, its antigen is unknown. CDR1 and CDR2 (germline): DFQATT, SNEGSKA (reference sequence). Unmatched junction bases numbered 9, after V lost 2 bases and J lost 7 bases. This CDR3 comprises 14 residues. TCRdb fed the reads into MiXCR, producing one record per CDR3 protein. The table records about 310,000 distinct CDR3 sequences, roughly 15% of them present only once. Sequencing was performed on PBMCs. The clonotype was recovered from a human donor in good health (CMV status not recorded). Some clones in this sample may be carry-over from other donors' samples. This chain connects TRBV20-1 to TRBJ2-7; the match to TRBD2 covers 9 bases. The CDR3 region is CSARRGAGGREQYF. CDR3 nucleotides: TGCAGTGCTAGACGGGGAGCGGGGGGACGGGAGCAGTACTTC.